These 25 T cell receptor beta chains were sequenced from one sample in a study of cytomegalovirus exposure and HLA in healthy donors. PCR amplification relied on 60 Vbeta primers (plus 13 Jbeta primers). Some clones are missing from TCRdb's copy, which holds only in-frame ones; the method was immunoSEQ multiplex PCR. The data show roughly 130,000 clones, 55% to 75% seen once. The sequenced sample was PBMCs. These TCRs come from a human donor in good health.

This rearrangement joins TRBV19 to TRBJ1-5; 8 bases are a match to TRBD1. The CDR3 runs to 14 residues. J gave up 6 bases and V 6 bases, and 7 bases lay outside the gene matches. Germline-derived CDR1 and CDR2 are LNHDA and SQIVND (reference sequence). The CDR3 loop reads CASRTTGEGQPQHF. The CDR3 nucleotides are TGTGCCAGTAGGACGACAGGGGAGGGTCAGCCCCAGCATTTT.

J is TRBJ2-7 and V is TRBV7-2, with a weak D call TRBD1 (5 bases). Germline lookup yields CDR1 SGHTA and CDR2 FQGNSA. With 1 base removed from V and 2 bases from J, the gap between germline ends came to 12 bases. CDR3 length equals 15 residues. The CDR3 sequence: CASSLVLGRAYEQYF. In DNA form, the CDR3 reads TGTGCCAGCAGCTTAGTTTTGGGGCGCGCCTACGAGCAGTACTTC.

This sequence joins TRBV7-9 and TRBJ2-2; 7 bases line up with TRBD2. CDR3 size: 14 residues. J gave up 2 bases and V 7 bases, and 4 bases lay outside the gene matches. Per the germline V gene, CDR1 is SEHNR and CDR2 is FQNEAQ (reference sequence). The CDR3 is CASNERGNTGELFF. The DNA for the CDR3 is TGTGCCAGCAATGAGCGGGGTAACACCGGGGAGCTGTTTTTT.

This clone was found once. This rearrangement joins TRBV27 to TRBJ1-1; unclear D gene. The CDR3 is 13 amino acids. Per the germline V gene, CDR1 is MNHEY and CDR2 is SMNVEV (reference sequence). Trimming shortened V by 2 bases and J by 4 bases, and 8 bases separated the two germline ends. CDR3 loop: CASSLGGSTEAFF. The CDR3 DNA sequence: TGTGCCAGCAGTTTAGGTGGTAGCACTGAAGCTTTCTTT.

The V and J genes are TRBV10-3 and TRBJ1-3; no firm D call. Germline CDR1 reads ENHRY; CDR2 reads SYGVKD. Trimming took 6 bases from V and 0 from J, leaving 9 bases between them. The CDR3 extends over 14 amino acids. This chain's CDR3 is CAIRIPSSGNTIYF. In DNA form, the CDR3 reads TGTGCCATCAGGATACCCAGCTCTGGAAACACCATATATTTT.

The CDR3 bases are TGTGCCAGCAGCCTGACACTAGCGGTCTACGAGCAGTACTTC. Protein product: CASSLTLAVYEQYF. The chain joins TRBV14 to TRBJ2-7; 8 bases align to TRBD2. The CDR3 has 14 amino acids. Germline V gene sequence: CDR1 SGHDN, CDR2 FVKESK. J gave up 3 bases and V 4 bases, and 5 bases lay outside the gene matches.

This clone was counted once. This CDR3 reads CASSLDRPTNEKLFF. CDR3 bases: TGCGCCAGCAGCTTGGACAGACCAACTAATGAAAAACTGTTTTTT. The chain is built from TRBV5-1 and TRBJ1-4; D uncertain. The CDR3 totals 15 residues. Germline V gene sequence: CDR1 SGHRS, CDR2 YFSETQ. V was trimmed by 0 bases and J by 0 bases, leaving 6 bases between them.

V usage is TRBV4-1 and J usage is TRBJ2-6; 9 positions agree with TRBD1. Per germline, CDR1 MGHRA and CDR2 YSYEKL. This CDR3 region has 16 residues. J gave up 12 bases and V 2 bases, and 11 bases lay outside the gene matches. The CDR3 coding sequence is TGCGCCAGCAGCCAACCAGGACAGGGGAAGGTAGGCGTCCTGACTTTC. It codes for CASSQPGQGKVGVLTF.

The V gene is TRBV6-1, the J gene TRBJ1-2; D is undetermined. Deletions cut 1 base from V and 7 bases from J, with 19 bases between. The CDR3 runs to 16 residues. Germline-derived CDR1 and CDR2 are MNHNS and SASEGT. CDR3 coding DNA: TGTGCCAGCAGTGAAGTTGAAGCGTCGGGTAGAATTGGCTACACCTTC. Protein sequence: CASSEVEASGRIGYTF.

This chain uses TRBV30 with TRBJ2-2; D may be TRBD2 (5 bases). CDR1 and CDR2 (germline): GTSNPN, SVGIG (reference sequence). The CDR3 covers 16 residues. Trimming removed 1 base at V and 0 bases at J, with 12 bases between. Here the CDR3 reads CAWSGLAGSNTGELFF. In DNA form, the CDR3 reads TGTGCCTGGAGTGGGCTTGCGGGTTCGAACACCGGGGAGCTGTTTTTT.

This chain uses TRBV5-4 with TRBJ2-4; 12 bases align to TRBD2. This CDR3 is 18 amino acids long. V dropped 1 base and J dropped 0; count of bases not matched to a gene: 5. Germline CDR1 is SGHNT and CDR2 is YYREEE (reference sequence). CDR3 DNA sequence: TGTGCCAGCAGCTTGAGGCTAGCGGGGGGGATAGCCAAAAACATTCAGTACTTC. Translated, it gives CASSLRLAGGIAKNIQYF.

This clone showed up just a few times. The chain carries TRBV5-4 and TRBJ2-7; 11 bases map to TRBD2. J gave up 2 bases and V 3 bases, and 10 bases lay outside the gene matches. The CDR3 totals 17 residues. Germline V gene data show CDR1 as SGHNT and CDR2 as YYREEE (reference sequence). CDR3 coding DNA: TGTGCCAGCAGCTGGAAACCCGGGACTAGCGGACCCTACGAGCAGTACTTC. Its protein is CASSWKPGTSGPYEQYF. The full variable domain, its missing parts supplied by reference TRBV5-4 and TRBJ2-7, is ETGVTQSPTHLIKTRGQQVTLRCSSQSGHNTVSWYQQALGQGPQFIFQYYREEENGRGNFPPRFSGLQFPNYSSELNVNALELDDSALYLCASSWKPGTSGPYEQYFGPGTRLTVT.

This clone was seen more than once but under ten times. The V gene is TRBV6-1, the J gene TRBJ2-7; TRBD1 might be the D (5 bases). This CDR3 is 14 amino acids long. Germline V gene lookup returns CDR1 MNHNS and CDR2 SASEGT. The V and J ends lost 3 bases and 1 base respectively, with 10 bases between them. The CDR3 DNA follows: TGTGCCAGCAGTGAGGCAGGGCAATCCTACGAGCAGTACTTC. Translated: CASSEAGQSYEQYF.

V usage is TRBV28 and J usage is TRBJ2-1; no firm D call. CDR3 length equals 13 residues. Germline V gene data show CDR1 as MDHEN and CDR2 as SYDVKM. Deletions cut 6 bases from V and 0 bases from J, with 6 bases between. The CDR3 sequence: CASRESSYNEQFF. The CDR3 bases are TGTGCCAGCAGGGAGAGCTCCTACAATGAGCAGTTCTTC.

The chain links TRBV30 to TRBJ1-2, with TRBD1 as a possible D gene (5 bases). This CDR3 is 13 amino acids long. CDR1 GTSNPN and CDR2 SVGIG come from the germline V gene (reference sequence). The V and J ends lost 4 bases and 8 bases respectively, with 17 bases between them. The chain's CDR3 is CAWIRLWGEGYTF. CDR3 nucleotides: TGTGCCTGGATCCGCCTTTGGGGGGAAGGCTACACCTTC. Filled out from reference TRBV30 and TRBJ1-2, the complete variable domain reads SQTIHQWPATLVQPVGSPLSLECTVEGTSNPNLYWYRQAAGRGLQLLFYSVGIGQISSEVPQNLSASRPQDRQFILSSKKLLLSDSGFYLCAWIRLWGEGYTFGSGTRLTVV.

V gene TRBV9 combines with J gene TRBJ2-1; D perhaps matches TRBD2 (5 bases). The germline gives CDR1 SGDLS, CDR2 YYNGEE. This CDR3 comprises 12 residues. V lost 0 bases to trimming and J lost 12 bases, with 10 bases between them. The DNA for the CDR3 is TGTGCCAGCAGCGTAGGAGAGGCGGGGCAGTTCTTC. Residues: CASSVGEAGQFF.

The chain uses TRBV7-9 and TRBJ1-2; D is ambiguous. Trimming took off 1 base at V and 8 bases at J, with 17 bases between the two ends. CDR3 length equals 15 residues. CDR1 is SEHNR, CDR2 FQNEAQ, per germline (reference sequence). The chain's CDR3 is CASSLGVGPGGGYTF. The CDR3, as DNA: TGTGCCAGCAGCTTAGGAGTAGGACCGGGAGGAGGCTACACCTTC.

The chain couples TRBV7-2 to TRBJ2-1; 7 bases agree with TRBD1. The CDR3 has 18 residues. The germline V gene encodes CDR1 SGHTA and CDR2 FQGNSA. The ends lost 2 bases at V and 7 bases at J; junction bases unmatched: 17. CDR3: CASSLRRATGSLVNEQFF. The CDR3 DNA sequence: TGTGCCAGCAGCTTAAGGCGGGCGACAGGGTCCTTGGTAAATGAGCAGTTCTTC.

The chain recombines TRBV2 with TRBJ2-6; 7 positions match TRBD1. The germline CDR1 and CDR2 sequences are SNHLY and FYNNEI. The CDR3 contains 17 residues. Trimming cost V 4 bases and J 2 bases; bases outside gene matches: 8. The CDR3 spells CASSVEGGAPGANVLTF. DNA for the CDR3: TGTGCCAGCAGTGTTGAAGGGGGCGCACCTGGGGCCAACGTCCTGACTTTC.

The chain links TRBV7-2 to TRBJ2-3, with D unclear. The CDR3 contains 13 residues. Germline V gene data show CDR1 as SGHTA and CDR2 as FQGNSA. V lost 2 bases to trimming and J lost 2 bases, with 5 bases between them. In DNA, the CDR3 is TGTGCCAGCAGCTTAAGCCCCACAGATACGCAGTATTTT. It is translated as CASSLSPTDTQYF.

The gene calls are TRBV5-1 and TRBJ2-1; D perhaps matches TRBD1 (6 bases). Trimming stripped 0 bases from V and 5 bases from J, with 15 bases between. The CDR3 runs 16 residues. The germline CDR1 and CDR2 sequences are SGHRS and YFSETQ. Written as DNA, the CDR3 is TGCGCCAGCAGCTTGGCCATGGGGGCGAAGGACAATGAGCAGTTCTTC. Amino acids: CASSLAMGAKDNEQFF. Full variable domain (outside the CDR3, taken from reference TRBV5-1 and TRBJ2-1): KAGVTQTPRYLIKTRGQQVTLSCSPISGHRSVSWYQQTPGQGLQFLFEYFSETQRNKGNFPGRFSGRQFSNSRSEMNVSTLELGDSALYLCASSLAMGAKDNEQFFGPGTRLTVL.

The J gene is TRBJ2-3, the V gene TRBV27, with D perhaps matching TRBD2 (5 bases). CDR1 is MNHEY and CDR2 is SMNVEV in the germline V gene (reference sequence). CDR3 length equals 17 residues. Trimming removed 4 bases from V and 0 bases from J, with 17 bases in between. The CDR3 reads CASSSQRFSSSTDTQYF. CDR3 in DNA: TGTGCCAGCAGTTCCCAGCGGTTTTCCTCTAGCACAGATACGCAGTATTTT.

The chain employs TRBV5-1 and TRBJ2-7; 7 bases match TRBD2. V was clipped by 6 bases and J by 3 bases; unmatched bases: 9. CDR1 is SGHRS and CDR2 is YFSETQ in the germline V gene. The CDR3 sequence is 14 residues long. CDR3 protein: CASKPVGLDYEQYF. DNA of the CDR3: TGCGCCAGCAAACCCGTCGGACTAGACTACGAGCAGTACTTC. Looking up the rest from reference TRBV5-1 and TRBJ2-7 gives the full variable domain: KAGVTQTPRYLIKTRGQQVTLSCSPISGHRSVSWYQQTPGQGLQFLFEYFSETQRNKGNFPGRFSGRQFSNSRSEMNVSTLELGDSALYLCASKPVGLDYEQYFGPGTRLTVT.

The V and J genes are TRBV5-4 and TRBJ1-4; 8 positions match TRBD1. CDR3 size: 16 residues. CDR1 is SGHNT, CDR2 YYREEE, per germline (reference sequence). The V segment lost 0 bases and the J segment 8 bases; nucleotides outside the gene matches: 9. The CDR3 sequence is CASSLGADRVSEKLFF. The CDR3 nucleotides read TGTGCCAGCAGCTTGGGGGCGGACAGGGTGTCCGAAAAACTGTTTTTT.

The gene calls are TRBV11-3 and TRBJ2-2, with a weak D call TRBD1 (6 bases). CDR3 size: 14 residues. Germline V CDR1 and CDR2: SGHNT, YENEEA. Between the trimmed V and J ends, which lost 3 bases and 5 bases, there was a span of 10 bases. The CDR3: CASSFRQATGELFF. Here the CDR3 DNA reads TGTGCCAGCAGCTTCCGACAGGCTACCGGGGAGCTGTTTTTT.